These 16 T cell receptor beta chains share one sample of origin, sequenced in a study of T-cell reconstitution after alpha-beta-depleted transplantation in children. Preparing the TCRbeta library involved the use of unique molecular identifiers. Via MiXCR, TCRdb re-called the PCR reads, giving one row per CDR3 protein. The sample contains around 400,000 distinct CDR3 sequences, under 13% of which appear only once. Sample: PBMCs from the stem cell graft donor, taken from the stem cell graft. The receptors here all came from a human donor who donated a stem cell graft to a child with acute myeloid leukemia.

This clonotype has a handful of counts. For the CDR3, the DNA is TGTGCCAGCAGTTTAACCGGGATAGGCTACGAGCAGTACTTC. This codes for CASSLTGIGYEQYF. The chain employs TRBV27 and TRBJ2-7; D is possibly TRBD2 (5 bases). The V gene lost 2 bases and the J gene lost 3 bases, with 11 bases spanning the gap. Per germline, CDR1 MNHEY and CDR2 SMNVEV (reference sequence). CDR3 length equals 14 residues.

V usage is TRBV2 and J usage is TRBJ1-6; weak D call: TRBD1 (5 bases). Trimming removed 6 bases from V and 1 base from J, with 10 bases in between. Germline CDR1 is SNHLY and CDR2 is FYNNEI. This CDR3 has 15 amino acids. The CDR3 spells CASRGTGSYNSPLHF. As DNA, the CDR3 is TGTGCCAGCAGGGGGACTGGATCCTATAATTCACCCCTCCACTTT.

There are many counts of this clonotype. V and J are TRBV12-3 or TRBV12-4 and TRBJ2-3; no firm D call. The CDR3 has 15 amino acids. V gave up 3 bases and J gave up 0 bases, with 10 bases separating them. The CDR3 nucleotides are TGTGCCAGCAGTTTCGCCGGAAAGAGCACAGATACGCAGTATTTT. Protein: CASSFAGKSTDTQYF.

V usage is TRBV20-1 and J usage is TRBJ2-1; 12 positions agree with TRBD2. With V trimmed by 3 bases and J by 8 bases, 8 bases remained unmatched. The germline CDR1 and CDR2 sequences are DFQATT and SNEGSKA (reference sequence). The CDR3 length is 15 residues. CDR3 amino acids: CSASLSSGRVDEQFF. The CDR3 nucleotides are TGCAGTGCTAGTCTTTCTAGCGGGAGGGTCGATGAGCAGTTCTTC.

Details on this clonotype: A read error may explain this, as a much larger clone is one base away. This sequence joins TRBV20-1 and TRBJ2-7; 8 nucleotides line up with TRBD1. The CDR3 loop spans 17 amino acids. CDR1 and CDR2 from the germline V gene are DFQATT and SNEGSKA (reference sequence). In DNA, the CDR3 is TGCTGTGCTAGGGGGCCGGATGACAGGGGAGAACCCTACGAGCAGTACTTC. Translation gives CCARGPDDRGEPYEQYF.

The table lists this clonotype with a few counts. V is TRBV30 and J is TRBJ2-1; D is unresolved. Trimming left V 0 bases short and J 4 bases short, with 10 bases between. The CDR3 length is 14 residues. Germline CDR1 GTSNPN, CDR2 SVGIG (reference sequence). Here the CDR3 DNA reads TGTGCCTGGAGTGTATCTCAGGTATACAATGAGCAGTTCTTC. Translated: CAWSVSQVYNEQFF. The full variable domain, in which reference TRBV30 and TRBJ2-1 provide the parts outside the CDR3, is SQTIHQWPATLVQPVGSPLSLECTVEGTSNPNLYWYRQAAGRGLQLLFYSVGIGQISSEVPQNLSASRPQDRQFILSSKKLLLSDSGFYLCAWSVSQVYNEQFFGPGTRLTVL.

This chain joins TRBV12-3 or TRBV12-4 and TRBJ2-3, with 8 nucleotides matching TRBD1. The CDR3 is made up of 14 amino acids. V dropped 5 bases and J dropped 2; count of bases not matched to a gene: 3. The CDR3 nucleotides are TGTGCCAGCAGTAGGACAGGGACCACAGATACGCAGTATTTT. This translates into CASSRTGTTDTQYF.

This clonotype showed up many times. V gene TRBV12-3 or TRBV12-4 combines with J gene TRBJ2-1; maybe TRBD2 (6 bases). V lost 3 bases, J lost 9 bases, and 6 bases lay in between. This CDR3 has 11 residues. The CDR3 here is CASSLEGEQFF. The CDR3 DNA reads TGTGCCAGCAGTTTGGAGGGTGAGCAGTTCTTC.

This clonotype has just a few counts. V usage is TRBV2 and J usage is TRBJ1-2, with D hard to call. V was trimmed by 7 bases and J by 0 bases, leaving 9 bases between them. The germline gives CDR1 SNHLY, CDR2 FYNNEI. The CDR3 is made up of 13 amino acids. CDR3 sequence reads: CASISGTNYGYTF. CDR3 DNA: TGTGCCAGCATTTCGGGTACTAACTATGGCTACACCTTC. Supplemented by reference TRBV2 and TRBJ1-2, the full variable domain reads EPEVTQTPSHQVTQMGQEVILRCVPISNHLYFYWYRQILGQKVEFLVSFYNNEISEKSEIFDDQFSVERPDGSNFTLKIRSTKLEDSAMYFCASISGTNYGYTFGSGTRLTVV.

As concerns this clonotype: A read error may explain this, as a much larger clone is one base away. The chain joins TRBV11-3 to TRBJ2-2; weak D call: TRBD1 (5 bases). Germline-derived CDR1 and CDR2 are SGHNT and YENEEA. The CDR3 sequence is 17 residues long. CDR3 DNA sequence: TGTGCCGGCAGCTTAGTAAGGGGTCCGGCCGCGGACGGGGAGCTGTTTTTT. Residues: CAGSLVRGPAADGELFF.

This clonotype was seen ten or more times. The rearrangement joins TRBV29-1 to TRBJ2-2, with D perhaps assigned TRBD1 or TRBD2 (5 bases each). Between the trimmed V and J ends, which lost 4 bases and 5 bases, there was a span of 8 bases. This CDR3 is built from 12 residues. Germline V gene data show CDR1 as SQVTM and CDR2 as ANQGSEA. This CDR3 reads CSVAGQTGELFF. DNA for the CDR3: TGCAGCGTTGCGGGGCAAACCGGGGAGCTGTTTTTT.

The J gene is TRBJ2-1, the V gene TRBV20-1; the match to TRBD2 covers 15 bases. The germline V gene has CDR1 DFQATT and CDR2 SNEGSKA (reference sequence). V lost 6 bases to trimming and J lost 12 bases; unmatched junction nucleotides: 9. The CDR3 contains 14 residues. Written as DNA, the CDR3 is TGCAGTGCCCCGGGACTAGCGGGGGGCCTGGGGCAGTTCTTC. It specifies CSAPGLAGGLGQFF.

This clonotype showed up many times. This chain links TRBV10-2 with TRBJ1-4; 8 bases agree with TRBD1. Trimming at V came to 0 bases and at J to 7 bases, leaving 4 bases not matched to a gene. The CDR3 is 15 residues long. CDR1 is WSHSY, CDR2 SAAADI, per germline. The CDR3 is CASSESAGGTEKLFF. The CDR3 DNA sequence: TGCGCCAGCAGTGAGTCCGCAGGGGGCACTGAAAAACTGTTTTTT.

The chain combines TRBV11-2 with TRBJ2-5; 10 bases align to TRBD2. The CDR3 runs 16 residues. Germline V lookup: CDR1 SGHAT, CDR2 FQNNGV. V was clipped by 5 bases and J by 2 bases; unmatched bases: 8. The CDR3 coding sequence is TGTGCCAGCAGCCCCCGGCTAGCGGGGGCACAAGAGACCCAGTACTTC. Amino acid sequence: CASSPRLAGAQETQYF.

This clonotype has at least ten counts. The CDR3 coding sequence is TGTGCCAGCAGCTTCAGCTTTGGGCGGGTCCAGAGGACAGATACGCAGTATTTT. Translation gives CASSFSFGRVQRTDTQYF. The rearrangement joins TRBV7-2 to TRBJ2-3; tentative D call: TRBD2 (5 bases). This CDR3 spans 18 amino acids. Germline V gene sequence: CDR1 SGHTA, CDR2 FQGNSA. V lost 3 bases and J lost 3, with 22 bases in between.

This clonotype was seen more than once but under ten times. The chain recombines TRBV27 with TRBJ2-1, with unresolved D. This CDR3 contains 15 residues. CDR1 MNHEY and CDR2 SMNVEV come from the germline V gene (reference sequence). V was clipped by 5 bases and J by 0 bases, with 11 bases between them. CDR3 loop: CASSPQVRSYNEQFF. The CDR3, as DNA: TGTGCCAGCAGTCCCCAGGTACGCTCCTACAATGAGCAGTTCTTC.